The T cell receptor beta chain under discussion was sequenced for a study of cytomegalovirus exposure and HLA in healthy donors. Study outcomes and limitations: Rarity characterized most TCR sequences, yet some public TCRs appeared in many donors. Reports indicated that the classifier achieved high specificity and sensitivity in diagnosing cytomegalovirus status.

As concerns this clone: Its antigen is currently unknown.

The donors were members of the roughly 120-subject validation cohort (separate from the approximately 670-subject first cohort). Clones were sequenced by immunoSEQ multiplex PCR, and TCRdb holds only the in-frame ones, with some missing. The table has 200,000 to 250,000 clones, under 95% seen once; the top ten hold 1% to 1.2%. Germline V CDR1 and CDR2: KGHSH, LQKENI. The germline V and J ends were trimmed by 6 bases and 3 bases, with 21 bases remaining between them. The CDR3 consists of 16 residues. Sequenced input: PBMCs. The chain has TRBV18 and TRBJ2-7; weak D call: TRBD1 (5 bases). The receptor was isolated from a young woman in good health and CMV-seronegative. The CDR3: CASSSSGFSRGYEQYF. CDR3 coding DNA: TGTGCCAGCTCGTCCTCCGGGTTCAGTAGGGGCTACGAGCAGTACTTC.